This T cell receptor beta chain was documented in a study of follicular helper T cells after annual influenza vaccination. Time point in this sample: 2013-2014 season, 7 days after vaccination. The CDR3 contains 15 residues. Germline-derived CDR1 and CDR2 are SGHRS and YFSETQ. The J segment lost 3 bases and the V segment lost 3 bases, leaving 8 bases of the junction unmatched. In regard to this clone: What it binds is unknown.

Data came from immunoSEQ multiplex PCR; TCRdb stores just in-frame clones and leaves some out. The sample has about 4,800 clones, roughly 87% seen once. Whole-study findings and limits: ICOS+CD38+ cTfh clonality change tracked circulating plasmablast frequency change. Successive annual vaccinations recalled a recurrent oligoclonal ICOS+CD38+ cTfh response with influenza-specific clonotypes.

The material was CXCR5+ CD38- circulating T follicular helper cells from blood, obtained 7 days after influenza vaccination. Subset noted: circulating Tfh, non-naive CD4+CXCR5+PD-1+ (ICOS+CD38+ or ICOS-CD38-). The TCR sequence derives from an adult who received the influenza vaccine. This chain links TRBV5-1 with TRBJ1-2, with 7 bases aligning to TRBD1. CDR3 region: CASSSGGGEYYGYTF. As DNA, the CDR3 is TGCGCCAGCAGCTCAGGGGGTGGCGAATACTATGGCTACACCTTC.